The next 31 T cell receptor beta chains were all read from a single sample in a study of blood T cell repertoires in COVID-19. Only in-frame clones appear in the TCRdb table, and some are missing; sequencing was by immunoSEQ multiplex PCR. This table holds 200,000 to 250,000 clones, 84% found once. The specimen sequenced was peripheral blood. These receptors all stem from an elderly woman with active or convalescent COVID-19.

The gene calls are TRBV5-6 and TRBJ2-7, with a weak D call TRBD1 (6 bases). CDR3 length equals 15 residues. Trimming took off 4 bases at V and 0 bases at J, with 14 bases between the two ends. The V gene's germline CDR1 is SGHDT and CDR2 YYEEEE. The CDR3, as DNA: TGTGCCAGCAGCCCCCGAAGGGACAACTCCTACGAGCAGTACTTC. Amino acid sequence: CASSPRRDNSYEQYF.

This clone showed up just a few times. The J gene is TRBJ1-2, the V gene TRBV6-5; 8 positions match TRBD1. The junction had 3 bases not matched to a gene; V was cut back by 5 bases and J by 4 bases. The CDR3 is 13 residues long. CDR1 and CDR2 from the germline V gene are MNHEY and SVGAGI. The CDR3 nucleotides read TGTGCCAGCAGTCAGGACAGGGCCTATGGCTACACCTTC. Its protein is CASSQDRAYGYTF.

This chain uses TRBV11-3 with TRBJ2-2; D unresolved. The CDR3 runs to 15 residues. CDR1 is SGHNT and CDR2 is YENEEA in the germline V gene. V lost 8 bases and J 1 base, leaving 14 bases between the germline ends. In DNA, the CDR3 is TGTGCCAGCTCCCTTCGGTTTGGGAACACCGGGGAGCTGTTTTTT. Amino acid sequence: CASSLRFGNTGELFF.

The chain is built from TRBV21-1 and TRBJ2-1; the tabulated D call, TRBD2, remains unverified against the DNA. TRBV21-1 is reported as a pseudogene. The CDR3 has 16 residues. The CDR3 here is CASSKGGGPPYNEQFF. CDR3 DNA sequence: TGTGCCAGCAGCAAGGGCGGGGGGCCTCCCTACAATGAGCAGTTCTTC.

The genes are TRBV7-8 and TRBJ1-1; D remains unclear. This CDR3 contains 14 residues. Per the germline V gene, CDR1 is SGHVS and CDR2 is FQNEAQ. V was pared by 5 bases and J by 1 base, with 11 bases between. Written as DNA, the CDR3 is TGTGCCAGCAGCAGAGGTGGAGGGAACACTGAAGCTTTCTTT. Its protein product is CASSRGGGNTEAFF. Supplemented by reference TRBV7-8 and TRBJ1-1, the full variable domain reads GAGVSQSPRYKVAKRGQDVALRCDPISGHVSLFWYQQALGQGPEFLTYFQNEAQLDKSGLPSDRFFAERPEGSVSTLKIQRTQQEDSAVYLCASSRGGGNTEAFFGQGTRLTVV.

The chain uses TRBV5-1 and TRBJ2-5; 9 bases map to TRBD2. Germline CDR1 reads SGHRS; CDR2 reads YFSETQ. Germline trimming cut 3 bases from V and 7 bases from J; bases unmatched to any gene: 4. This CDR3 has 13 amino acids. The CDR3 sequence: CASSWTSEGTQYF. As DNA, the CDR3 is TGCGCCAGCAGCTGGACTAGCGAGGGGACCCAGTACTTC.

V gene TRBV4-2 combines with J gene TRBJ2-1; 12 bases line up with TRBD2. V lost 0 bases, J lost 5 bases, and 2 bases stayed unmatched. Germline V CDR1 and CDR2: LGHNA, YNFKEQ. This CDR3 comprises 16 residues. The CDR3: CASSQEGLAGNNEQFF. The DNA for the CDR3 is TGTGCCAGCAGCCAAGAAGGACTAGCGGGAAACAATGAGCAGTTCTTC.

The chain joins TRBV11-2 to TRBJ1-1, with no clear D. V dropped 5 bases and J dropped 0 bases, with 10 bases sitting between them. CDR3 length equals 14 residues. Germline loops: CDR1 SGHAT, CDR2 FQNNGV. CDR3 in DNA: TGTGCCAGCAGCCCGACACCTTTGAACACTGAAGCTTTCTTT. The encoded protein is CASSPTPLNTEAFF.

The chain employs TRBV12-3 or TRBV12-4 and TRBJ2-1; D call uncertain. This CDR3 has 12 amino acids. Trimming removed 4 bases at V and 2 bases at J, with 3 bases between. The CDR3 here is CASSSTYNEQFF. The CDR3 DNA reads as TGTGCCAGCAGTTCTACCTACAATGAGCAGTTCTTC.

In regard to this clone: Different DNA sequences within this sample yield the same CDR3. The gene calls are TRBV19 and TRBJ1-5, with 11 bases that match TRBD1. The J segment lost 4 bases and the V segment lost 9 bases, leaving 2 bases of the junction unmatched. The CDR3 extends over 13 amino acids. In germline, CDR1 is LNHDA, CDR2 SQIVND (reference sequence). The CDR3 spells CASRDRGNQPQHF. The CDR3, as DNA: TGTGCCAGCAGGGACAGGGGGAATCAGCCCCAGCATTTT.

The V and J genes are TRBV5-6 and TRBJ2-7; D might be TRBD2 (7 bases). V gave up 8 bases and J gave up 2 bases, with 14 bases separating them. CDR1 and CDR2 from the germline V gene are SGHDT and YYEEEE. There are 13 residues in the CDR3. CDR3 in amino acids: CASKDSGAYEQYF. The CDR3 DNA follows: TGTGCCAGTAAGGACAGCGGGGCCTACGAGCAGTACTTC.

This chain uses TRBV29-1 with TRBJ1-2; TRBD1 matches at 7 bases. CDR1 is SQVTM and CDR2 is ANQGSEA in the germline V gene. With V trimmed by 8 bases and J by 4 bases, 10 bases remained unmatched. The CDR3 runs to 13 residues. The CDR3 reads CSILLQGSYGYTF. The CDR3 DNA is TGCAGCATACTACTACAGGGGAGCTATGGCTACACCTTC.

The chain has TRBV5-6 and TRBJ1-6; D is perhaps TRBD1 (5 bases). Germline CDR1 and CDR2: SGHDT and YYEEEE. Trimming pared 3 bases from V and 17 bases from J, leaving 9 bases between. The CDR3 has 10 amino acids. CDR3 protein: CASSWGRIHF. CDR3 bases: TGTGCCAGCAGCTGGGGCCGAATCCACTTT.

The CDR3 protein is CASSLAGGDSSGNTIYF. CDR3 sequence (DNA): TGTGCCAGCAGCTTAGCCGGGGGGGACTCCTCTGGAAACACCATATATTTT. The chain links TRBV11-3 to TRBJ1-3; D possibly corresponds to TRBD1 (5 bases). CDR1 and CDR2 (germline): SGHNT, YENEEA. The CDR3 contains 17 residues. Trimming shortened V by 1 base and J by 0 bases, and 13 bases separated the two germline ends.

For the CDR3, the DNA is TGCGCCAGCAGCCCCGCCAGAGGGGGCAGCTCCTACGAGCAGTACTTC. It translates to CASSPARGGSSYEQYF. The chain links TRBV4-3 to TRBJ2-7; 7 nucleotides match TRBD1. V was clipped by 4 bases and J by 0 bases; unmatched bases: 9. This CDR3 comprises 16 residues. The germline V gene encodes CDR1 LGHNA and CDR2 YSLEER.

The chain employs TRBV18 and TRBJ2-3; a possible D gene is TRBD2 (6 bases). The CDR3 has 16 residues. V lost 2 bases and J 1 base, leaving 13 bases between the germline ends. Germline CDR1 KGHSH, CDR2 LQKENI. The CDR3 spells CASSPFSASGTDTQYF. As DNA, the CDR3 is TGTGCCAGCTCACCATTTTCGGCTAGCGGCACAGATACGCAGTATTTT.

The chain couples TRBV7-3 to TRBJ2-1; 7 bases agree with TRBD2. Germline V gene data show CDR1 as SGHTA and CDR2 as FQGTGA. The CDR3 length is 16 residues. The V and J ends lost 5 bases and 0 bases, in that order; junction bases with no gene match: 7. CDR3 region: CASSVDGGSSYNEQFF. The CDR3 DNA reads TGTGCCAGCAGCGTGGACGGCGGGAGCTCCTACAATGAGCAGTTCTTC.

DNA for the CDR3: TGTGCCATCATGGAGAGCTCCTATAATTCACCCCTCCACTTT. It yields the protein CAIMESSYNSPLHF. V gene TRBV10-3 combines with J gene TRBJ1-6; D ambiguous. Trimming removed 7 bases from V and 0 bases from J, with 7 bases in between. Germline V gene sequence: CDR1 ENHRY, CDR2 SYGVKD. The CDR3 is made up of 14 amino acids.

The genes are TRBV4-1 and TRBJ2-5; possibly TRBD1 for D (5 bases). This CDR3 contains 15 residues. Germline-derived CDR1 and CDR2 are MGHRA and YSYEKL. Trimming removed 1 base at V and 2 bases at J, with 11 bases between. CDR3 loop: CASSQAAGRQETQYF. In DNA form, the CDR3 reads TGCGCCAGCAGCCAAGCTGCAGGGCGGCAAGAGACCCAGTACTTC.

The chain uses TRBV10-2 and TRBJ2-3, with D possibly TRBD1 on 5 matching bases. Trimming pared 2 bases from V and 0 bases from J, leaving 9 bases between. Per the germline V gene, CDR1 is WSHSY and CDR2 is SAAADI. The CDR3 is 15 amino acids. The CDR3 sequence is CASSERRVSTDTQYF. In DNA, the CDR3 is TGCGCCAGCAGTGAGCGCAGGGTTAGCACAGATACGCAGTATTTT.

This clone appeared many times. This chain links TRBV12-3 or TRBV12-4 with TRBJ2-1; perhaps TRBD2 as D (5 bases). The CDR3 runs to 13 residues. Trimming cost V 1 base and J 8 bases, with 9 bases left between them. The CDR3 region is CASSLVASYEQFF. The CDR3 region has the DNA TGTGCCAGCAGTTTAGTGGCTAGCTATGAGCAGTTCTTC.

This CDR3 reads CASSIGQGDGEQFF. The CDR3 DNA sequence: TGCGCCAGCAGCATCGGACAGGGGGATGGTGAGCAGTTCTTC. The chain has TRBV5-1 and TRBJ2-1, with 10 bases identical to TRBD1. V was pared by 4 bases and J by 9 bases, with 7 bases of the junction left unmatched. Germline V gene lookup returns CDR1 SGHRS and CDR2 YFSETQ. This CDR3 has 14 amino acids.

V and J are TRBV5-1 and TRBJ2-2; possibly TRBD2 for D (5 bases). This CDR3 has 14 amino acids. Trimming took 0 bases from V and 4 from J, leaving 7 bases between them. Germline V gene sequence: CDR1 SGHRS, CDR2 YFSETQ. In nucleotides, the CDR3 is TGCGCCAGCAGCTTGGCCCGGGGCACCGGGGAGCTGTTTTTT. This encodes CASSLARGTGELFF.

The chain carries TRBV10-2 and TRBJ2-1; the match to TRBD2 covers 13 bases. With 6 bases clipped from V and 7 bases from J, the junction kept 3 bases outside the gene matches. From germline, CDR1 is WSHSY and CDR2 SAAADI. There are 14 residues in the CDR3. The CDR3 reads CASRTSGGSNEQFF. As DNA, the CDR3 is TGCGCCAGCAGGACTAGCGGGGGGTCGAATGAGCAGTTCTTC.

A few counts support this clone. This chain uses TRBV19 with TRBJ1-6; D is ambiguous. The germline V gene has CDR1 LNHDA and CDR2 SQIVND (reference sequence). Trimming shortened V by 3 bases and J by 14 bases, and 14 bases separated the two germline ends. This CDR3 region has 13 residues. The CDR3 here is CASSMRSGGALHF. The CDR3 bases are TGTGCCAGTAGTATGCGATCCGGCGGGGCCCTCCACTTT.

The rearrangement joins TRBV7-2 to TRBJ2-2, with TRBD2 identical over 7 bases. Trimming cost V 5 bases and J 2 bases; bases outside gene matches: 8. CDR3 length: 16 amino acids. The germline V gene encodes CDR1 SGHTA and CDR2 FQGNSA. CDR3: CASSPREGANTGELFF. The CDR3 bases are TGTGCCAGCAGCCCAAGGGAGGGCGCAAACACCGGGGAGCTGTTTTTT.

The rearrangement links TRBV6-5 to TRBJ1-5; TRBD1 aligns across 7 bases. After removal of 4 bases from V and 2 bases from J, the junction contained 5 bases not matched to a gene. The CDR3 length is 15 residues. The germline V gene encodes CDR1 MNHEY and CDR2 SVGAGI. The CDR3 sequence is CASSSGGTGNQPQHF. CDR3 coding DNA: TGTGCCAGCAGTTCAGGGGGGACGGGCAATCAGCCCCAGCATTTT.

This clone occurred a few times. This chain joins TRBV12-3 or TRBV12-4 and TRBJ1-6; D may be TRBD1 (6 bases). CDR3 size: 13 residues. V lost 6 bases and J 9 bases, leaving 12 bases between the germline ends. DNA for the CDR3: TGTGCCAGCAGCCAGGACAGAAGTTCACCCCTCCACTTT. As protein: CASSQDRSSPLHF.

This chain connects TRBV29-1 to TRBJ1-1; 7 bases line up with TRBD1. The CDR3 is 12 residues long. In germline, CDR1 is SQVTM, CDR2 ANQGSEA. Germline trimming cut 7 bases from V and 2 bases from J; bases unmatched to any gene: 4. CDR3 sequence: CSGNRGNTEAFF. CDR3 nucleotide sequence: TGCAGCGGAAACAGGGGTAACACTGAAGCTTTCTTT.

V usage is TRBV7-3 and J usage is TRBJ1-2; D gene uncertain. Between the trimmed V and J ends, which lost 2 bases and 8 bases, there was a span of 12 bases. Germline V lookup: CDR1 SGHTA, CDR2 FQGTGA. CDR3 size: 13 residues. The CDR3 DNA sequence: TGTGCCAGCAGCTTAGGGCAGGCCGGAGGCTACACCTTC. Translating gives CASSLGQAGGYTF.

The J gene is TRBJ1-2, the V gene TRBV18; the D gene is possibly TRBD1 (5 bases). Deletions cut 2 bases from V and 2 bases from J, with 12 bases between. The CDR3 extends over 15 amino acids. Germline V gene sequence: CDR1 KGHSH, CDR2 LQKENI. The CDR3 protein is CASSPGTGRNYGYTF. In nucleotides, the CDR3 is TGTGCCAGCTCACCAGGCACAGGACGCAACTATGGCTACACCTTC.